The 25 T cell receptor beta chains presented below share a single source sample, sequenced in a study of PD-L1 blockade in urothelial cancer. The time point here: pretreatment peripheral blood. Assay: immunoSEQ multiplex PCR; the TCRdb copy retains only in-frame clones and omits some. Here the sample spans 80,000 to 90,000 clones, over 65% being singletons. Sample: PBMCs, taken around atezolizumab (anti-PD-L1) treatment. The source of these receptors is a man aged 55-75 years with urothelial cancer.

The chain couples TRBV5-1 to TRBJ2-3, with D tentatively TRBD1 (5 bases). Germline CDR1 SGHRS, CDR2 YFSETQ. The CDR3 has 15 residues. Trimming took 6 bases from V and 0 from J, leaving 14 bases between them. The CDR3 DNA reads TGCGCCAGCAAAAGGACATTGACTAGCACAGATACGCAGTATTTT. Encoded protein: CASKRTLTSTDTQYF. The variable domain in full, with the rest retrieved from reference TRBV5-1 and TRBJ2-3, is KAGVTQTPRYLIKTRGQQVTLSCSPISGHRSVSWYQQTPGQGLQFLFEYFSETQRNKGNFPGRFSGRQFSNSRSEMNVSTLELGDSALYLCASKRTLTSTDTQYFGPGTRLTVL.

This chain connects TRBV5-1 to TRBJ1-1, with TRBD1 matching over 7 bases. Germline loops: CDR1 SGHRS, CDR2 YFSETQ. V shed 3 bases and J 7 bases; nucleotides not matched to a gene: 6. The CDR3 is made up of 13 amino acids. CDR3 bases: TGCGCCAGCAGCTCGACGACAGGGAATGAAGCTTTCTTT. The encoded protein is CASSSTTGNEAFF.

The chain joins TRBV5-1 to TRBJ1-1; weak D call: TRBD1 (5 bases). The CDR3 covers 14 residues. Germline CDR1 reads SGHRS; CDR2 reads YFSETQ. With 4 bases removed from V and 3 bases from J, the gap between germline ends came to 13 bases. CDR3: CASSREARDTEAFF. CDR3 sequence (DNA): TGCGCCAGCAGCCGTGAGGCCAGGGACACTGAAGCTTTCTTT.

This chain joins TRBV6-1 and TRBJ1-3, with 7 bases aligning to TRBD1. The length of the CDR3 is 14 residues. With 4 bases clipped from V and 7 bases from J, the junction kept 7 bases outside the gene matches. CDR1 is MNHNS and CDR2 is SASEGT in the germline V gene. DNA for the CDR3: TGTGCCAGCAGTGGTACGACAGGGATGAACACCATATATTTT. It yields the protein CASSGTTGMNTIYF.

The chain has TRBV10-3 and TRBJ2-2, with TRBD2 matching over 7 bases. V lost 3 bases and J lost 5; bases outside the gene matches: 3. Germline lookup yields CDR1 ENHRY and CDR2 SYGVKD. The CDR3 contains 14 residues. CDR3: CAISDLGGTGELFF. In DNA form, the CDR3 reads TGTGCCATCAGTGACCTGGGAGGGACCGGGGAGCTGTTTTTT.

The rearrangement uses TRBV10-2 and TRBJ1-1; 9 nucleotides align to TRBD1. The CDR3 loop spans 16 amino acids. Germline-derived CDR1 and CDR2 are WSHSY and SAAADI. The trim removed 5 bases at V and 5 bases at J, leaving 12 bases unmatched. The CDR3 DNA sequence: TGCGCCAGCAGTCTTGCCGGGACAGGGAAGGGAACTGAAGCTTTCTTT. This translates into CASSLAGTGKGTEAFF.

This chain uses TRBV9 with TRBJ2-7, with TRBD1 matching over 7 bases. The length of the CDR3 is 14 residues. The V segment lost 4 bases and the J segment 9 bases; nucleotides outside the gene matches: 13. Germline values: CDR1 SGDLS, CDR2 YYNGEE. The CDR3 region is CASSPGQDFRVQYF. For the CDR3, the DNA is TGTGCCAGCAGCCCAGGACAGGACTTTCGCGTGCAGTACTTC.

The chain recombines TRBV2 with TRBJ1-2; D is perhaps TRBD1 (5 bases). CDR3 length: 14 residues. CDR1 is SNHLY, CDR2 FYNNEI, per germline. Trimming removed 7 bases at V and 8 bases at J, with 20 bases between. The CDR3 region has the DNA TGTGCCAGCACCTCGGGCGGAGGGACGGGCGGCTACACCTTC. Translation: CASTSGGGTGGYTF.

CDR3 region: CASRDRDFYEQYF. The CDR3 region has the DNA TGTGCCAGCAGGGACAGGGATTTCTACGAGCAGTACTTC. The V and J genes are TRBV28 and TRBJ2-7; 8 positions agree with TRBD1. V shed 6 bases and J 3 bases; nucleotides not matched to a gene: 4. Germline V gives CDR1 MDHEN, CDR2 SYDVKM. The CDR3 spans 13 residues. The full variable domain, its missing parts supplied by reference TRBV28 and TRBJ2-7, is DVKVTQSSRYLVKRTGEKVFLECVQDMDHENMFWYRQDPGLGLRLIYFSYDVKMKEKGDIPEGYSVSREKKERFSLILESASTNQTSMYLCASRDRDFYEQYFGPGTRLTVT.

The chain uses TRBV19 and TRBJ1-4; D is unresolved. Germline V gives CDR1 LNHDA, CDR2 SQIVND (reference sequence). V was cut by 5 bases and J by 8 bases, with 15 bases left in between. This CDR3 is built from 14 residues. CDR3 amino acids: CASSRRWESEKLFF. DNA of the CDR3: TGTGCCAGTAGTCGGCGGTGGGAGAGCGAAAAACTGTTTTTT.

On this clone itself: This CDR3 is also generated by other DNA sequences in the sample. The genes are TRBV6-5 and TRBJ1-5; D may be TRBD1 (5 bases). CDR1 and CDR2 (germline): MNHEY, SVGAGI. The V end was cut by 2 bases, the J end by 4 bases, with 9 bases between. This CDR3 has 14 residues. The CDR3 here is CASSYGGGNQPQHF. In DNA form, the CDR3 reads TGTGCCAGCAGTTACGGGGGGGGTAATCAGCCCCAGCATTTT.

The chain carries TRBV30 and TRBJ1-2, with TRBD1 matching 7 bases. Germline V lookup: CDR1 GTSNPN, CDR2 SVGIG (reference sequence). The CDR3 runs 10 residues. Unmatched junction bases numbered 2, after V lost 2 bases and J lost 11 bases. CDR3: CAWSPQGYTF. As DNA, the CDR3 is TGTGCCTGGAGTCCACAGGGGTACACCTTC.

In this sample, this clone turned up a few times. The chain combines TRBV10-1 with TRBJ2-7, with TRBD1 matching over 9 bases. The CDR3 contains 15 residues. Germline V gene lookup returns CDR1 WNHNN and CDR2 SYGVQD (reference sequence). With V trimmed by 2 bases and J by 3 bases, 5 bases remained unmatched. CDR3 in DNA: TGCGCCAGCAGTGAGCCGGGACAGGGTTTCTACGAGCAGTACTTC. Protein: CASSEPGQGFYEQYF.

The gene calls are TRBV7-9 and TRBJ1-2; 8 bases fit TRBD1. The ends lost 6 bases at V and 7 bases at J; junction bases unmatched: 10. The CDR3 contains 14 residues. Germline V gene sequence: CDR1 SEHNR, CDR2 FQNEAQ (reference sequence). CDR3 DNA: TGTGCCAGCAGTTATTCGGGACAGGCGGCTGGCTACACCTTC. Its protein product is CASSYSGQAAGYTF.

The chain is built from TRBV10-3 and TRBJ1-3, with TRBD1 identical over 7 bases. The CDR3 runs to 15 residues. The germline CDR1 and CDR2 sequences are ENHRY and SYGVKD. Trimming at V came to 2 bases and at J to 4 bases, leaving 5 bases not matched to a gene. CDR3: CAISERGQEGNTIYF. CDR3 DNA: TGTGCCATCAGTGAGCGAGGACAGGAGGGAAACACCATATATTTT.

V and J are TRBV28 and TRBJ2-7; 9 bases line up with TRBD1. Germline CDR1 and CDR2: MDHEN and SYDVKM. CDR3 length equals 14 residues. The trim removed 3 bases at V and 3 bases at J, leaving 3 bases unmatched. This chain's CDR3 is CASSFGDRVYEQYF. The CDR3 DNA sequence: TGTGCCAGCAGTTTTGGGGACAGGGTCTACGAGCAGTACTTC.

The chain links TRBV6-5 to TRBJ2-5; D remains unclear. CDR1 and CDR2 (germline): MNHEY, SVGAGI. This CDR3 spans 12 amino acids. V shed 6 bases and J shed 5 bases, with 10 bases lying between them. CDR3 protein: CASRTASETQYF. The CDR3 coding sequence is TGTGCCAGCAGAACAGCTTCGGAGACCCAGTACTTC.

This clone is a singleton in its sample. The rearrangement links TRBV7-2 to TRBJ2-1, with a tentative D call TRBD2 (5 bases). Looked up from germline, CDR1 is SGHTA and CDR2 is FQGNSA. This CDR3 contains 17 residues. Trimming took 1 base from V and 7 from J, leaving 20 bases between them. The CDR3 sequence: CASSLVGSGEISNEQFF. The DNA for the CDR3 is TGTGCCAGCAGCTTAGTGGGGAGTGGGGAGATCTCGAATGAGCAGTTCTTC. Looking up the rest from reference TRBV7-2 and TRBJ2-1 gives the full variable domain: GAGVSQSPSNKVTEKGKDVELRCDPISGHTALYWYRQSLGQGLEFLIYFQGNSAPDKSGLPSDRFSAERTGGSVSTLTIQRTQQEDSAVYLCASSLVGSGEISNEQFFGPGTRLTVL.

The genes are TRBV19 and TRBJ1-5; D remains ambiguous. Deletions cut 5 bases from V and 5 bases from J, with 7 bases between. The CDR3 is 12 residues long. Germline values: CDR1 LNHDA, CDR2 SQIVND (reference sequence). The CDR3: CASSPSDQPQHF. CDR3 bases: TGTGCCAGTAGTCCCAGCGATCAGCCCCAGCATTTT.

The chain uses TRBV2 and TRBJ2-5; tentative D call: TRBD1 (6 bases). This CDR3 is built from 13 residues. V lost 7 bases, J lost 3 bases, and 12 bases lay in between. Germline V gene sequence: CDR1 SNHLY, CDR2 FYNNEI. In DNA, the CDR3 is TGTGCCAGCAATTACAGGGTCGAAGAGACCCAGTACTTC. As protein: CASNYRVEETQYF.

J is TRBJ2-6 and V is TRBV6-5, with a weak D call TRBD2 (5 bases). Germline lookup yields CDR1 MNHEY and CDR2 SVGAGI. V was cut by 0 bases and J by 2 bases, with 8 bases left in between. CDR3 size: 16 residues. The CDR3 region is CASSYSRRAGANVLTF. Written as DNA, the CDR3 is TGTGCCAGCAGTTACTCGAGGCGGGCTGGGGCCAACGTCCTGACTTTC.

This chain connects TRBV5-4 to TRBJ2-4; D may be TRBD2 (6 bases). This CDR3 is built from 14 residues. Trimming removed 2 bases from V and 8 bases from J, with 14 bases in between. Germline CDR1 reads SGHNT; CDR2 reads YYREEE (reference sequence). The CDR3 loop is CASSFRGSEDIQYF. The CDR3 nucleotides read TGTGCCAGCAGCTTCCGGGGGAGTGAGGACATTCAGTACTTC.

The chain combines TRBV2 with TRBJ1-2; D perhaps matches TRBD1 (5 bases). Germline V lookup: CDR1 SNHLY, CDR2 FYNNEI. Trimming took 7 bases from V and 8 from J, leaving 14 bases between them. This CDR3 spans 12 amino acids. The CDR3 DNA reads TGTGCCAGCAACGTTAGGGGCAGCGGCTACACCTTC. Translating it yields CASNVRGSGYTF.

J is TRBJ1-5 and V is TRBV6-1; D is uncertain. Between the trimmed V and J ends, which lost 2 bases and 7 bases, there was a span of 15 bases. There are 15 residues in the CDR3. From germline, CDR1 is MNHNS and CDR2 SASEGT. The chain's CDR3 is CASSEPLRGSQPQHF. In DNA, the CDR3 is TGTGCCAGCAGTGAACCCCTTCGGGGATCGCAGCCCCAGCATTTT.

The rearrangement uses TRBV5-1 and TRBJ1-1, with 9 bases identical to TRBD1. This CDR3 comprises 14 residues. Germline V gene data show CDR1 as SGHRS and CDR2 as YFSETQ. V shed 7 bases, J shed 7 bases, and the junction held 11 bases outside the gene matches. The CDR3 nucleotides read TGCGCCAGCCACCGGACAGGGGTAATGAATGAAGCTTTCTTT. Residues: CASHRTGVMNEAFF.